This T cell receptor (beta chain) comes out of a study of blood T cell repertoires in COVID-19. In the study's own analysis: Nucleated cell counts were estimated from reference gene primer amplification. Sequencing was performed with immunoSEQ multiplex PCR; in TCRdb, only in-frame clones are kept and a portion is missing. The V and J calls and clone size were taken over from that table, and D and trimming were inferred from the DNA. The table includes approximately 250,000 clones, about 91% detected once. This CDR3 is built from 13 residues. CDR1 and CDR2 from the germline V gene are SGHTA and FQGNSA. With 1 base removed from V and 4 bases from J, the gap between germline ends came to 4 bases.

The rearrangement links TRBV7-2 to TRBJ2-2, with no clear D. The TCR sequence derives from a woman in her thirties or forties with acute COVID-19. Sequenced sample: PBMCs or T cells enriched from blood (not recorded which). This chain's CDR3 is CASSLVRTGELFF. In DNA, the CDR3 is TGTGCCAGCAGCTTAGTCCGCACCGGGGAGCTGTTTTTT.